This entry lists 27 T cell receptor beta chains sequenced from one sample in a study of post-analysis software for immune sequencing data. Whole-study results and caveats: About five TRBV segments, including TRBV5-6, TRBV5-1 and TRBV20-1, were more frequent in patients than controls.

Unique molecular identifiers featured in each of the TCR beta cDNA libraries. TCRdb processed the PCR reads anew with MiXCR; each CDR3 protein has one entry. The data contain about 680,000 distinct CDR3 sequences, more than 50% of them singletons. Antigen specificity for these receptors is unknown. The specimen sequenced was blood. These receptors were taken from a girl aged 2 to 10 with multiple sclerosis.

The chain recombines TRBV20-1 with TRBJ2-5; unclear D gene. Trimming left V 3 bases short and J 0 bases short, with 5 bases between. There are 12 residues in the CDR3. The germline gives CDR1 DFQATT, CDR2 SNEGSKA (reference sequence). CDR3 protein: CSASVDQETQYF. For the CDR3, the DNA is TGCAGTGCTAGTGTGGACCAAGAGACCCAGTACTTC.

The chain employs TRBV6-6 and TRBJ2-3; TRBD2 aligns across 7 bases. V was pared by 5 bases and J by 2 bases, with 10 bases of the junction left unmatched. This CDR3 spans 16 amino acids. Per the germline V gene, CDR1 is MNHNY and CDR2 is SVGAGI (reference sequence). In DNA, the CDR3 is TGTGCCAGCAGTGGTCACCGGGGGGTCGCCACAGATACGCAGTATTTT. Amino acids: CASSGHRGVATDTQYF.

This clonotype was found a few times. The J gene is TRBJ2-7, the V gene TRBV6-5; D may correspond to TRBD1 or TRBD2 (5 bases each). Germline CDR1 and CDR2: MNHEY and SVGAGI. Between the trimmed V and J ends, which lost 5 bases and 5 bases, there was a span of 19 bases. The CDR3 contains 15 residues. CDR3 sequence (DNA): TGTGCCAGCAGTCACGGGACGCCATTGATCGACGAGCAGTACTTC. Amino acids: CASSHGTPLIDEQYF.

J is TRBJ2-5 and V is TRBV6-5, with 7 bases identical to TRBD1. The CDR3 is made up of 13 amino acids. Germline CDR1 MNHEY, CDR2 SVGAGI. Losses at the gene ends were 6 bases for V and 1 base for J; bases not matched to a gene: 2. This chain's CDR3 is CASRGTVQETQYF. CDR3 bases: TGTGCCAGCAGGGGGACAGTCCAAGAGACCCAGTACTTC.

V gene TRBV6-2 or TRBV6-3 combines with J gene TRBJ2-1; either TRBD1 or TRBD2 may supply D (5 bases each). Germline V lookup: CDR1 MNHEY, CDR2 SVGEGT. The CDR3 is 15 amino acids. The V gene lost 5 bases and the J gene lost 10 bases, with 21 bases spanning the gap. The CDR3 DNA sequence: TGTGCCAGCAGTCCCCGGGACGTCGGATCCTTAGAGCAGTTCTTC. The encoded protein is CASSPRDVGSLEQFF.

The table lists this clonotype with a few counts. CDR3 protein: CASSSTGRGIQYF. CDR3 DNA sequence: TGTGCCAGCAGTTCGACGGGACGCGGCATTCAGTACTTC. This chain joins TRBV7-2 and TRBJ2-4; D tentatively fits TRBD1 or TRBD2 (5 bases each). V lost 6 bases and J 9 bases, leaving 15 bases between the germline ends. Germline CDR1 reads SGHTA; CDR2 reads FQGNSA. The length of the CDR3 is 13 residues.

The V and J genes are TRBV12-3 or TRBV12-4 and TRBJ2-5; TRBD1 matches at 7 bases. The CDR3 spans 14 residues. J gave up 4 bases and V 5 bases, and 7 bases lay outside the gene matches. CDR3 sequence reads: CASSQQGKVETQYF. The DNA of the CDR3 is TGTGCCAGCAGTCAACAGGGGAAGGTAGAGACCCAGTACTTC.

This clonotype turned up a few times. This chain joins TRBV11-2 and TRBJ2-1, with D perhaps TRBD1 (5 bases). V shed 4 bases and J shed 5 bases, with 6 bases lying between them. The CDR3 is 12 residues long. From germline, CDR1 is SGHAT and CDR2 FQNNGV. The CDR3 DNA sequence: TGTGCCAGCAGCTGGACACACAATGAGCAGTTCTTC. Its translation is CASSWTHNEQFF.

V and J are TRBV28 and TRBJ2-5, with 9 positions matching TRBD2. The CDR3 length is 14 residues. With V trimmed by 7 bases and J by 5 bases, 8 bases remained unmatched. Looked up from germline, CDR1 is MDHEN and CDR2 is SYDVKM. This chain's CDR3 is CASTRREGGETQYF. The CDR3 DNA sequence: TGTGCCAGCACCCGGCGGGAGGGCGGCGAGACCCAGTACTTC.

J is TRBJ2-3 and V is TRBV12-3 or TRBV12-4; tentatively, D is TRBD1 or TRBD2 (5 bases each). The CDR3 contains 13 residues. Trimming left V 7 bases short and J 7 bases short, with 15 bases between. CDR3 amino acids: CASTLSDSHTQYF. In DNA form, the CDR3 reads TGTGCCAGCACCCTTAGCGACAGCCATACGCAGTATTTT.

This clonotype was detected only a few times. The chain joins TRBV12-3 or TRBV12-4 to TRBJ2-3; D is undetermined. The CDR3 runs to 12 residues. The V end was cut by 6 bases, the J end by 1 base, with 5 bases between. The CDR3 DNA sequence: TGTGCCAGCAGGCGAGGCACAGATACGCAGTATTTT. The encoded protein is CASRRGTDTQYF.

The chain recombines TRBV7-9 with TRBJ2-5, with 10 bases identical to TRBD2. V shed 2 bases, J shed 5 bases, and the junction held 8 bases outside the gene matches. The length of the CDR3 is 16 residues. Germline V gives CDR1 SEHNR, CDR2 FQNEAQ (reference sequence). CDR3 nucleotide sequence: TGTGCCAGCAGCTTACTCGGAGCGGGGGGGCGGGAGACCCAGTACTTC. It is translated as CASSLLGAGGRETQYF. Filled out from reference TRBV7-9 and TRBJ2-5, the complete variable domain reads DTGVSQNPRHKITKRGQNVTFRCDPISEHNRLYWYRQTLGQGPEFLTYFQNEAQLEKSRLLSDRFSAERPKGSFSTLEIQRTEQGDSAMYLCASSLLGAGGRETQYFGPGTRLLVL.

This chain links TRBV6-6 with TRBJ2-7; D uncertain. The DNA end is a closer match to TRBJ2-5, so the J assignment may be wrong. Germline V CDR1 and CDR2: MNHNY, SVGAGI (reference sequence). The CDR3 contains 13 residues. For the CDR3, the DNA is TGTGCCAGCAGTTACGGGCAGACCGAGACCCAGTACTTC. This codes for CASSYGQTETQYF.

The chain joins TRBV24-1 to TRBJ2-7, with TRBD1 identical over 7 bases. The DNA end favors TRBJ2-5, so the J call may be wrong. Germline V CDR1 and CDR2: KGHDR, SFDVKD. CDR3 length: 17 residues. The CDR3 sequence is CATSDFHWDRKAETQYF. For the CDR3, the DNA is TGTGCCACCAGTGATTTTCACTGGGACAGAAAAGCGGAGACCCAGTACTTC.

The V and J genes are TRBV12-3 or TRBV12-4 and TRBJ2-3; TRBD1 matches at 9 bases. CDR3 length: 16 amino acids. Unmatched junction bases numbered 10, after V lost 4 bases and J lost 5 bases. CDR3 region: CASSSGQGRIGDTQYF. The CDR3 DNA follows: TGTGCCAGCAGTTCGGGACAGGGCAGAATTGGAGATACGCAGTATTTT.

This clonotype has just a few counts. The chain couples TRBV6-6 to TRBJ2-1, with unresolved D. V was pared by 5 bases and J by 7 bases, with 12 bases between. CDR1 is MNHNY and CDR2 is SVGAGI in the germline V gene (reference sequence). The CDR3 totals 13 residues. The CDR3 coding sequence is TGTGCCAGCAGTGCCTTCGTAGGAAATGAGCAGTTCTTC. This gives the protein CASSAFVGNEQFF.

The rearrangement joins TRBV29-1 to TRBJ2-5; perhaps TRBD1 as D (5 bases). The length of the CDR3 is 14 residues. Per the germline V gene, CDR1 is SQVTM and CDR2 is ANQGSEA. Trimming removed 1 base at V and 1 base at J, with 10 bases between. The CDR3 DNA sequence: TGCAGCGTTGAAGCCGTAGACAGCCAAGAGACCCAGTACTTC. Its protein product is CSVEAVDSQETQYF.

The sample holds one count of this clonotype. V and J are TRBV25-1 and TRBJ2-7; D is possibly TRBD1 (6 bases). The CDR3 spans 14 residues. The V gene's germline CDR1 is MGHDK and CDR2 SYGVNS. V was trimmed by 6 bases and J by 2 bases, leaving 14 bases between them. The CDR3 spells CASSPGEGAYEQYF. The CDR3 bases are TGTGCCAGCAGCCCGGGCGAGGGGGCCTACGAGCAGTACTTC.

This clonotype was counted a few times. CDR3 protein: CSARVRGGEQYF. DNA of the CDR3: TGCAGTGCTAGAGTTCGGGGGGGCGAGCAGTACTTC. The rearrangement links TRBV20-1 to TRBJ2-7; 8 nucleotides agree with TRBD2. The CDR3 has 12 residues. The junction had 2 bases not matched to a gene; V was cut back by 1 base and J by 6 bases. Germline-derived CDR1 and CDR2 are DFQATT and SNEGSKA (reference sequence).

The V gene is TRBV7-8, the J gene TRBJ2-7; TRBD2 agrees at 9 bases. This CDR3 comprises 16 residues. J was trimmed by 0 bases and V by 4 bases; bases with no gene match: 7. Germline assignment: CDR1 SGHVS and CDR2 FQNEAQ. This CDR3 reads CASSSRTSASSYEQYF. The CDR3 DNA is TGTGCCAGCAGCTCAAGGACTAGCGCCAGCTCCTACGAGCAGTACTTC.

The rearrangement joins TRBV20-1 to TRBJ1-2, with D possibly matching TRBD1 (6 bases). Trimming removed 4 bases at V and 1 base at J, with 10 bases between. Germline assignment: CDR1 DFQATT and CDR2 SNEGSKA (reference sequence). The CDR3 spans 13 residues. The CDR3 DNA follows: TGCAGTGCTACGCAGGGGTTTAACTATGGCTACACCTTC. Residues: CSATQGFNYGYTF.

J is TRBJ1-2 and V is TRBV6-6, with D uncertain. V was trimmed by 0 bases and J by 3 bases, leaving 14 bases between them. Germline V gene sequence: CDR1 MNHNY, CDR2 SVGAGI (reference sequence). This CDR3 is 16 amino acids long. The CDR3 is CASSYSTLGGYYGYTF. CDR3 sequence (DNA): TGTGCCAGCAGTTACTCGACACTAGGCGGCTACTATGGCTACACCTTC.

This clonotype was picked up a small number of times. The chain joins TRBV29-1 to TRBJ2-5; 10 bases match TRBD1. This CDR3 comprises 14 residues. The J segment lost 6 bases and the V segment lost 7 bases, leaving 11 bases of the junction unmatched. Germline values: CDR1 SQVTM, CDR2 ANQGSEA. The DNA of the CDR3 is TGCAGCGCCAGGCCGGGACAGGGGCGCCAGACCCAGTACTTC. Residues: CSARPGQGRQTQYF.

This clonotype was counted once. The chain joins TRBV7-2 to TRBJ2-5; weak D call: TRBD1 (6 bases). V shed 5 bases and J shed 2 bases, with 21 bases lying between them. The CDR3 contains 17 residues. Per the germline V gene, CDR1 is SGHTA and CDR2 is FQGNSA. The CDR3 region has the DNA TGTGCCAGCAGCCGTAGAACCCGGACAGAGCTGCAAGAGACCCAGTACTTC. This translates into CASSRRTRTELQETQYF.

This clonotype has a handful of counts. The chain uses TRBV5-1 and TRBJ1-1, with 7 positions matching TRBD1. The CDR3 has 16 amino acids. Trimming cost V 0 bases and J 1 base; bases outside gene matches: 6. Germline CDR1 and CDR2: SGHRS and YFSETQ. The DNA of the CDR3 is TGCGCCAGCAGCTTGGGAGACAGGGCTGGGAACACTGAAGCTTTCTTT. Its translation is CASSLGDRAGNTEAFF.

The rearrangement links TRBV6-6 to TRBJ2-7, with 7 nucleotides matching TRBD1. CDR3 length equals 14 residues. In germline, CDR1 is MNHNY, CDR2 SVGAGI (reference sequence). With V trimmed by 0 bases and J by 4 bases, 3 bases remained unmatched. The DNA of the CDR3 is TGTGCCAGCAGTTACTCGGACAGGCTATACGAGCAGTACTTC. Its translation: CASSYSDRLYEQYF.

This clonotype turned up a few times. The V and J genes are TRBV29-1 and TRBJ1-2; TRBD1 matches at 9 bases. Trimming at V came to 3 bases and at J to 8 bases, leaving 7 bases not matched to a gene. The CDR3 runs 13 residues. Germline V gene data show CDR1 as SQVTM and CDR2 as ANQGSEA. CDR3 sequence reads: CSVDWGQGLGYTF. The CDR3 nucleotides read TGCAGCGTTGACTGGGGACAGGGACTCGGCTACACCTTC.